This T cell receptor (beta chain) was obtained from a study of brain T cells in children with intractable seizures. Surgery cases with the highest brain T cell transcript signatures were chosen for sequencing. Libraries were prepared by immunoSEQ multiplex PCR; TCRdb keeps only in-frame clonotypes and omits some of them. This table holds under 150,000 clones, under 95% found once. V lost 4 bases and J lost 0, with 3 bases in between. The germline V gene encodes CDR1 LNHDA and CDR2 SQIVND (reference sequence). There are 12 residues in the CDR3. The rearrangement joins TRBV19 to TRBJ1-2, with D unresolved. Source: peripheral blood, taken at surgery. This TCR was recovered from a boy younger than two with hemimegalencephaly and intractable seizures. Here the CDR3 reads CASSRANYGYTF. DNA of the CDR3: TGTGCCAGTAGTAGGGCTAACTATGGCTACACCTTC.